This T cell receptor (beta chain) was captured by sequencing in a study of technical replicates of blood from a few donors. The CDR3 has 17 residues. The V and J ends lost 1 base and 1 base, in that order; junction bases with no gene match: 8. CDR1 is SEHNR and CDR2 is FQNEAQ in the germline V gene (reference sequence). Sequencing was performed with immunoSEQ multiplex PCR; in TCRdb, only in-frame clones are kept and a portion is missing. The sample holds about 59,000 clones, approximately 97% seen once. The sequence derives from a human donor in good health. The chain recombines TRBV7-9 with TRBJ2-7; 9 bases fit TRBD2. Sample: T cells isolated from PBMCs. The CDR3 is CASSLGLAGTGSYEQYF. The CDR3 nucleotides read TGTGCCAGCAGCTTAGGGCTAGCGGGAACCGGGTCCTACGAGCAGTACTTC.